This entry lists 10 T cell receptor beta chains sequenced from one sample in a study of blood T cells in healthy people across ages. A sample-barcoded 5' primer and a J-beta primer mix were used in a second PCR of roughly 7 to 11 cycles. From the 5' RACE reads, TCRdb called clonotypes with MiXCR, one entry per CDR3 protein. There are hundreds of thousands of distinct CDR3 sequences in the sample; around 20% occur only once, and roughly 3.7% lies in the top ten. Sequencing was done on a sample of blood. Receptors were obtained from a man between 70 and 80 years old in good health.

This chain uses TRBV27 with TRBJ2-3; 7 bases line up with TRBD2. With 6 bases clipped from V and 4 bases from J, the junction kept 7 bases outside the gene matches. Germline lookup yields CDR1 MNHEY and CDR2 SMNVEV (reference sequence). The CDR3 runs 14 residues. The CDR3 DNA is TGTGCCAGCAGCCCGGGGGGTAGGGCAGATACGCAGTATTTT. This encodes CASSPGGRADTQYF.

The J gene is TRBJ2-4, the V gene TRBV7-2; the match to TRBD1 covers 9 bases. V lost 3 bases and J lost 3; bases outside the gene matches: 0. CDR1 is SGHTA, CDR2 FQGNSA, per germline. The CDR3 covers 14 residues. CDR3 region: CASSLTGGKNIQYF. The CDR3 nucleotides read TGTGCCAGCAGCTTGACAGGGGGCAAAAACATTCAGTACTTC.

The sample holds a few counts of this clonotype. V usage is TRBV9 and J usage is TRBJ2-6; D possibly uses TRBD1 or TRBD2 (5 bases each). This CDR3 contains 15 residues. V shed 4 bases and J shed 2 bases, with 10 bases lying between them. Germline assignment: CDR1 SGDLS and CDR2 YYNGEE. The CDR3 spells CASSKLGAGANVLTF. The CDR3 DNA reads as TGTGCCAGCAGCAAGCTGGGGGCTGGGGCCAACGTCCTGACTTTC.

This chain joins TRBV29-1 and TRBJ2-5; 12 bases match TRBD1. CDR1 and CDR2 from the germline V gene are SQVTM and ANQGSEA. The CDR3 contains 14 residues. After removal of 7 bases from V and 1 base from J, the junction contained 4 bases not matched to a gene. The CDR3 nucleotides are TGCAGCGCCCGGGACAGGGGGCTCCAAGAGACCCAGTACTTC. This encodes CSARDRGLQETQYF.

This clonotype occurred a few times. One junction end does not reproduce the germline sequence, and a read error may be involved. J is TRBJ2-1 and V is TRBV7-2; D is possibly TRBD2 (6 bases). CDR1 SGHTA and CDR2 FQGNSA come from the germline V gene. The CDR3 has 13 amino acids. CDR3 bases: TGTGCCAGCAGCGATACTAGCTACAGTGAGCAGTTCTTC. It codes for CASSDTSYSEQFF.

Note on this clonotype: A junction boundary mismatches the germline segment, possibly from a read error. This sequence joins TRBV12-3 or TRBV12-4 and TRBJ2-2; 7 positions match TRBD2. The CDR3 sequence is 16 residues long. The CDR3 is CAGRSHGGANTGELFF. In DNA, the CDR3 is TGTGCCGGCAGGTCCCATGGGGGGGCGAACACCGGGGAGCTGTTTTTT.

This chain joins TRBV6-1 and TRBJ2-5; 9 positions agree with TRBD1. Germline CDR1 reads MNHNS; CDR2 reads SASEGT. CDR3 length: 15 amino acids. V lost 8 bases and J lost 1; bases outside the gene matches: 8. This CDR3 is CASGGGQGSQETQYF. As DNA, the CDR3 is TGTGCCAGCGGGGGGGGACAGGGATCCCAAGAGACCCAGTACTTC.

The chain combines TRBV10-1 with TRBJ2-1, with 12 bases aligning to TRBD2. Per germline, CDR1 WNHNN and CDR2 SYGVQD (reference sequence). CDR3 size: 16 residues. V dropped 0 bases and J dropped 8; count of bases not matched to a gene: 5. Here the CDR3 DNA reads TGCGCCAGCAGTGAGTCAGAGACTAGCGGGAGAGATGAGCAGTTCTTC. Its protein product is CASSESETSGRDEQFF.

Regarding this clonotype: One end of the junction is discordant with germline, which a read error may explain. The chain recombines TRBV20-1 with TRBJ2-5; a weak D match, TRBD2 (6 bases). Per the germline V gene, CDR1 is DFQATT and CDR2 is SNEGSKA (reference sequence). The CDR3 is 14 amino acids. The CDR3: CSVRLPGDQETQYF. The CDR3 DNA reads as TGCAGTGTTAGACTCCCGGGGGACCAAGAGACCCAGTACTTT.

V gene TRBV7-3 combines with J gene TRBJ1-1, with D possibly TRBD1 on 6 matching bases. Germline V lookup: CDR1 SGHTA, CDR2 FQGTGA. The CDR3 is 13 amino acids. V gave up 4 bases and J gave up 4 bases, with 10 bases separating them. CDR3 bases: TGTGCCAGCAGCTCCGGGGGGCCCACTGAAGCTTTCTTT. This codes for CASSSGGPTEAFF.